The present T cell receptor beta chain was sequenced within a study of T cell responses to AZD1222 COVID-19 vaccine. Whole-study results and caveats: AZD1222 recipients seropositive at baseline numbered only six or seven.

Some clones are missing from TCRdb's copy, which holds only in-frame ones; the method was immunoSEQ multiplex PCR. The data show approximately 190,000 clones, with 87% seen just once and 2.7% held by the top ten. For this clone: The antigen remains unidentified.

V gave up 2 bases and J gave up 0 bases, with 11 bases separating them. This CDR3 comprises 17 residues. The germline V gene encodes CDR1 LGHDT and CDR2 YNNKEL (reference sequence). The clonotype was recovered from an adult in good health. The J gene is TRBJ2-6, the V gene TRBV3-1 (or the pseudogene TRBV3-2); either TRBD1 or TRBD2 may fit D (6 bases each). The source material was peripheral blood, sampled on day 0 of MenACWY control vaccination. The CDR3 reads CASSQSWGASGANVLTF. Here the CDR3 DNA reads TGTGCCAGCAGCCAAAGCTGGGGGGCCTCTGGGGCCAACGTCCTGACTTTC.